These 14 T cell receptor beta chains came from one sample sequenced in a study of CD8+ T cells in alopecia areata. The treatment was: oral pan-JAK inhibitor, 5-10 mg twice daily. Reverse transcription of extracted RNA yielded cDNA, which provided the sequencing template. The method was immunoSEQ multiplex PCR; TCRdb's version includes in-frame clones alone and lacks a portion of them. The data contain approximately 220,000 clones, 35% to 40% of them seen just once; the ten biggest clones take up 0.45% to 0.55%. Sequences were derived from CD4+ T cells sorted from blood, sampled around week 30, from a patient treated with tofacitinib. The receptors derive from a human donor with alopecia areata.

The V call is TRBV5-1, the J call TRBJ1-1, with D hard to call. The germline V and J ends were trimmed by 7 bases and 1 base, with 11 bases remaining between them. The CDR3 consists of 13 residues. CDR1 is SGHRS and CDR2 is YFSETQ in the germline V gene. Here the CDR3 DNA reads TGCGCCAGCTACCGAGGGCAGAACACTGAAGCTTTCTTT. Amino acid sequence: CASYRGQNTEAFF.

Only a few counts were recorded for this clone. V usage is TRBV19 and J usage is TRBJ2-7, with D possibly TRBD1 on 7 matching bases. The CDR3 is made up of 14 amino acids. V lost 6 bases, J lost 0 bases, and 12 bases lay in between. Germline CDR1 reads LNHDA; CDR2 reads SQIVND (reference sequence). CDR3 residues: CASRDREVSYEQYF. DNA of the CDR3: TGTGCCAGTAGAGACAGGGAGGTCTCCTACGAGCAGTACTTC.

The V and J genes are TRBV5-6 and TRBJ2-1; D uncertain. CDR1 and CDR2 from the germline V gene are SGHDT and YYEEEE. The CDR3 runs 14 residues. Trimming shortened V by 4 bases and J by 3 bases, and 11 bases separated the two germline ends. CDR3 residues: CASSLGLFYNEQFF. DNA for the CDR3: TGTGCCAGCAGCCTAGGCCTTTTCTACAATGAGCAGTTCTTC.

This clone has just a few counts. The rearrangement uses TRBV7-2 and TRBJ2-5; D gene uncertain. The CDR3 totals 13 residues. Trimming took 6 bases from V and 1 from J, leaving 9 bases between them. Germline loops: CDR1 SGHTA, CDR2 FQGNSA. CDR3: CASRYNLQETQYF. Here the CDR3 DNA reads TGTGCCAGCAGGTACAACCTCCAAGAGACCCAGTACTTC.

The chain recombines TRBV6-5 with TRBJ1-6, with D unresolved. The CDR3 covers 15 residues. Trimming removed 2 bases from V and 6 bases from J, with 11 bases in between. Germline V gives CDR1 MNHEY, CDR2 SVGAGI. CDR3 DNA sequence: TGTGCCAGCAGTTACGGCCCGGGGAGTAATTCACCCCTCCACTTT. Its translation is CASSYGPGSNSPLHF.

The genes are TRBV29-1 and TRBJ1-5; D is unresolved. Germline CDR1 SQVTM, CDR2 ANQGSEA. CDR3 length: 14 amino acids. V lost 4 bases to trimming and J lost 0 bases, with 10 bases between them. DNA for the CDR3: TGCAGCGTTGCTGACTTCTATAGCAATCAGCCCCAGCATTTT. It encodes CSVADFYSNQPQHF.

The rearrangement uses TRBV29-1 and TRBJ2-7; D unclear. The V gene lost 6 bases and the J gene lost 5 bases, with 17 bases spanning the gap. This CDR3 contains 13 residues. CDR1 is SQVTM and CDR2 is ANQGSEA in the germline V gene. Here the CDR3 DNA reads TGCAGCGTAGTTGGCGTACGGAAGGACGAGCAGTACTTC. Protein sequence: CSVVGVRKDEQYF.

This CDR3 reads CASSFLASGDTGELFF. The CDR3 DNA reads TGTGCCAGCAGCTTTTTGGCTAGCGGAGACACCGGGGAGCTGTTTTTT. This chain links TRBV11-2 with TRBJ2-2; 7 positions match TRBD2. The V and J ends lost 3 bases and 3 bases, in that order; junction bases with no gene match: 7. The CDR3 loop spans 16 amino acids. Per the germline V gene, CDR1 is SGHAT and CDR2 is FQNNGV.

This sequence joins TRBV7-9 and TRBJ1-1; no clear D gene. Trimming removed 5 bases at V and 6 bases at J, with 16 bases between. Germline-derived CDR1 and CDR2 are SEHNR and FQNEAQ (reference sequence). The CDR3 totals 14 residues. DNA of the CDR3: TGTGCCAGCAGCCAAATAACTGGCGGGGCTGAAGCTTTCTTT. Its translation: CASSQITGGAEAFF.

This clone has just a few counts. Other DNA sequences from this sample encode an identical CDR3 as well. The gene calls are TRBV6-5 and TRBJ2-7, with 11 bases fitting TRBD1. With V trimmed by 4 bases and J by 1 base, 3 bases remained unmatched. Germline V gene sequence: CDR1 MNHEY, CDR2 SVGAGI. There are 15 residues in the CDR3. CDR3 nucleotide sequence: TGTGCCAGCAGTTCCGGGACAGGGGGATCCTACGAGCAGTACTTC. Translated: CASSSGTGGSYEQYF.

The chain has TRBV5-6 and TRBJ2-7; D unclear. Looked up from germline, CDR1 is SGHDT and CDR2 is YYEEEE. The V end was cut by 2 bases, the J end by 3 bases, with 9 bases between. The CDR3 sequence is 13 residues long. Here the CDR3 reads CASSFTDRYEQYF. CDR3 nucleotides: TGTGCCAGCAGCTTTACTGATCGCTACGAGCAGTACTTC.

The chain is built from TRBV25-1 and TRBJ2-5; TRBD1 is a possible D gene (6 bases). Between the trimmed V and J ends, which lost 3 bases and 5 bases, there was a span of 13 bases. Germline CDR1 reads MGHDK; CDR2 reads SYGVNS. CDR3 length equals 14 residues. CDR3 protein: CASSDSRQVETQYF. CDR3 DNA: TGTGCCAGCAGTGATTCCCGACAGGTTGAGACCCAGTACTTC.

The rearrangement joins TRBV5-1 to TRBJ1-2; D is perhaps TRBD1 (6 bases). The germline gives CDR1 SGHRS, CDR2 YFSETQ. This CDR3 spans 13 amino acids. V was pared by 0 bases and J by 4 bases, with 7 bases between. The CDR3, as DNA: TGCGCCAGCAGCTTGGGGACAGCCTATGGCTACACCTTC. Translating gives CASSLGTAYGYTF.

V and J are TRBV5-4 and TRBJ2-7; 7 bases align to TRBD1. The CDR3 consists of 14 residues. The junction had 7 bases not matched to a gene; V was cut back by 7 bases and J by 0 bases. CDR1 is SGHNT and CDR2 is YYREEE in the germline V gene (reference sequence). CDR3 protein: CASAADRSSYEQYF. The CDR3 DNA reads as TGTGCCAGCGCGGCGGACAGGTCCTCCTACGAGCAGTACTTC.